This TCR beta chain originates from a study of CXCR3-negative and CXCR3-positive naive CD8 T cells. The libraries of TRB cDNA were constructed through 5' RACE using UMI labels. TCRdb processed the 5' RACE reads again and assigns one entry to each CDR3 protein, with no DNA. The sample data list 65,000 to 85,000 distinct CDR3 sequences. Germline V CDR1 and CDR2: MGHRA, YSYEKL. CDR3 length: 14 residues. The genes are TRBV4-1 and TRBJ2-7; TCRdb calls TRBD1, which cannot be checked without DNA. Sequencing used naive CXCR3- CD8+ T cells from blood. The sample's subset: CD45RO-CCR7+CD27+CD95- naive CD8+ T cells lacking CXCR3 (TNR3-). This TCR was recovered from a human donor in good health. Some clones in this sample may be carry-over from other donors' samples. This CDR3 is CASSQESEGDEQYF.